The next 13 T cell receptor beta chains were all read from a single sample in a study of tumor-infiltrating lymphocytes in primary liver carcinoma. TCR beta cDNA was prepared out of 500 ng total RNA by means of a constant-region primer. Researchers made the TCR beta libraries by running three nested multiplex PCR rounds with slightly modified ARM-PCR. Both of the initial two PCR rounds ran for around 9 cycles and employed TRBV1-TRBV30 forward primers alongside a C-beta reverse primer. TCRdb itself ran the multiplex PCR reads through MiXCR, one entry per CDR3 protein. The sample lists approximately 330,000 distinct CDR3 sequences; less than 70% were seen once. Germline DNA was extracted alongside blood RNA, which was obtained from unsorted whole blood. The sample taken for sequencing was peripheral blood. The receptors come from a man between 35 and 55 years old with primary liver carcinoma and hepatitis B virus infection.

On this clonotype itself: A single base separates this from a much larger clone, so it may be a read error. The genes are TRBV6-5 and TRBJ1-3, with D unclear. The CDR3 has 15 residues. Germline CDR1 MNHEY, CDR2 SVGAGI. The CDR3 sequence is CDSSRDGRSGNTIYF. The CDR3 region has the DNA TGTGACAGCAGCCGCGACGGACGATCTGGAAACACCATATATTTT.

Of note for this clonotype: Just one base apart from a much larger clone, this may be a read error. Here the CDR3 omits its conserved ending phenylalanine or tryptophan, so a read error is the likely source. The chain joins TRBV6-5 to TRBJ2-7, with no clear D. Germline V lookup: CDR1 MNHEY, CDR2 SVGAGI. Trimming cost V 6 bases and J 2 bases, with 11 bases left between them. The length of the CDR3 is 13 residues. In nucleotides, the CDR3 is TGTGCCAGCAGCCCCACTGCTCCCTACGAGCAGTACTCC. It encodes CASSPTAPYEQYS.

Comments on this clonotype: Given the absence of the conserved phenylalanine or tryptophan at the CDR3 end, a read error is likely. The chain joins TRBV11-2 to TRBJ2-7; 10 bases align to TRBD2. The V and J ends lost 2 bases and 2 bases, in that order; junction bases with no gene match: 6. This CDR3 is 16 amino acids long. Germline CDR1 and CDR2: SGHAT and FQNNGV. DNA for the CDR3: TGTGCCAGCAGCTTATGGACTAGCGGCCGAGCCTACGAGCAGTACCTC. Translated, it gives CASSLWTSGRAYEQYL.

This clonotype has just one count. Since the CDR3 does not end with the conserved phenylalanine or tryptophan, this likely comes from a read error. The rearrangement links TRBV11-2 to TRBJ2-2; TRBD1 might be the D (6 bases). Germline lookup yields CDR1 SGHAT and CDR2 FQNNGV. The length of the CDR3 is 13 residues. CDR3 in DNA: TGTGCCAGCAACACAGGGAACACCGGGGACCTGTTTCTT. Amino acids: CASNTGNTGDLFL.

This clonotype was seen more than once but under ten times. In DNA, the CDR3 is TGTGCCAGCAGTTCGACAGTTGATACCGGGGAGCTGTTTTTT. This translates into CASSSTVDTGELFF. The J gene is TRBJ2-2, the V gene TRBV6-5, with a tentative D call TRBD1 (5 bases). Germline CDR1 reads MNHEY; CDR2 reads SVGAGI. The CDR3 is 14 amino acids. Trimming took 4 bases from V and 5 from J, leaving 11 bases between them.

This clonotype occurred many times. V usage is TRBV6-5 and J usage is TRBJ2-7; TRBD2 is a possible D gene (6 bases). CDR1 and CDR2 (germline): MNHEY, SVGAGI. V lost 5 bases, J lost 2 bases, and 16 bases lay in between. The CDR3 consists of 15 residues. CDR3 nucleotide sequence: TGTGCCAGCAGTAGGACCGGGACTGGGGCCTACGAGCAGTACTTC. Translating it yields CASSRTGTGAYEQYF.

Turning to this clonotype: Sequence at one end of the junction differs from germline and may be a read error. V and J are TRBV4-1 and TRBJ1-2; D might be TRBD1 (5 bases). Per germline, CDR1 MGHRA and CDR2 YSYEKL. This CDR3 contains 15 residues. The CDR3 DNA reads TGCGCCGGCAGCCAAGATGGGGGGTCAGGCTATGGCTACACCTTC. It yields the protein CAGSQDGGSGYGYTF.

On this clonotype itself: This may arise from a read error, as a much more abundant clone is one base away. The chain carries TRBV4-1 and TRBJ1-6, with D unresolved. CDR1 and CDR2 (germline): MGHRA, YSYEKL. This CDR3 region has 14 residues. Trimming pared 4 bases from V and 7 bases from J, leaving 11 bases between. CDR3 amino acids: CASSPLARNSPLHF. The DNA for the CDR3 is TGCGCCAGCAGCCCCCTGGCTAGGAATTCACCCCTCCACTTT.

With respect to this clonotype: The germline gene is not matched at one end of the junction; a read error may be the cause. The chain uses TRBV11-3 and TRBJ2-2, with a possible D match to TRBD2 (5 bases). The V gene's germline CDR1 is SGHNT and CDR2 YENEEA. This CDR3 is 13 amino acids long. As DNA, the CDR3 is TGTGCCATCAGCCCCAGTGGACCCGGGGAGCTTTTTTTT. It yields the protein CAISPSGPGELFF. Combining the CDR3 with reference TRBV11-3 and TRBJ2-2 gives the whole variable domain EAGVVQSPRYKIIEKKQPVAFWCNPISGHNTLYWYLQNLGQGPELLIRYENEEAVDDSQLPKDRFSAERLKGVDSTLKIQPAELGDSAVYLCAISPSGPGELFFGEGSRLTVL.

This clonotype showed up just once. Here the CDR3 omits its conserved ending phenylalanine or tryptophan, so a read error is the likely source. The DNA is omitted, as the CDR3 cannot be located on it reliably, and the CDR3 follows TCRdb's listing. The chain has TRBV6-1 and TRBJ2-1. CDR1 is MNHNS, CDR2 SASEGT, per germline. Ends included, the CDR3 has 13 residues. CDR3 residues: CASSVDHQDEKFI.

With regard to this clonotype: This could be a read error, since a much larger clone is one nucleotide away. The chain employs TRBV6-6 and TRBJ2-1; D is possibly TRBD1 (6 bases). From germline, CDR1 is MNHNY and CDR2 SVGAGI (reference sequence). The CDR3 extends over 15 amino acids. CDR3 protein: CVSRYDRSSYNEQFF. The CDR3 coding sequence is TGTGTCAGCAGATACGACAGGAGCTCCTACAATGAGCAGTTCTTC.

Comment on this clonotype: A read error may account for a junction end that differs from germline. The gene calls are TRBV11-2 and TRBJ2-2; D may match TRBD1 or TRBD2 (5 bases each). Germline V gives CDR1 SGHAT, CDR2 FQNNGV. The CDR3 consists of 17 residues. The CDR3 spells CASSLEVTGPNTGELLF. The CDR3, as DNA: TGTGCCAGCAGCTTAGAGGTTACAGGTCCGAACACCGGGGAGCTGCTTTTT. The full variable domain, completed using reference TRBV11-2 and TRBJ2-2, is EAGVAQSPRYKIIEKRQSVAFWCNPISGHATLYWYQQILGQGPKLLIQFQNNGVVDDSQLPKDRFSAERLKGVDSTLKIQPAKLEDSAVYLCASSLEVTGPNTGELLFGEGSRLTVL.

Note on this clonotype: One end of the junction varies from germline; a read error may be responsible. This chain links TRBV12-3 or TRBV12-4 with TRBJ1-1, with TRBD1 identical over 9 bases. This CDR3 spans 14 amino acids. Written as DNA, the CDR3 is TGTGCCAGCAGTTCACAGGGGGCGCGCACTGAAGCTTTATTT. This translates into CASSSQGARTEALF.